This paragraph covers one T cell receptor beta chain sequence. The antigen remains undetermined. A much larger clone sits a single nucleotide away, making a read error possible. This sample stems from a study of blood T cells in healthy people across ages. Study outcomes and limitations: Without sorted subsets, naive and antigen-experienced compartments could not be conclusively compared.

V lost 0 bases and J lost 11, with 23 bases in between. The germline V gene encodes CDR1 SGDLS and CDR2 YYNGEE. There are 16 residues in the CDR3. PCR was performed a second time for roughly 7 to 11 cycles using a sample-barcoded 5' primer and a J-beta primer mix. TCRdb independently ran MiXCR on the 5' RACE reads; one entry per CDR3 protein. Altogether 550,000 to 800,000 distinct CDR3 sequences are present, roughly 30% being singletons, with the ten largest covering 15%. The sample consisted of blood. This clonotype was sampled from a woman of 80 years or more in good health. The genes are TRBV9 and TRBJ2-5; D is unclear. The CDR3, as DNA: TGTGCCAGCAGCGTAGAGCCAGGTAACTCCTACAATGAGCAGTACTTC. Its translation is CASSVEPGNSYNEQYF.